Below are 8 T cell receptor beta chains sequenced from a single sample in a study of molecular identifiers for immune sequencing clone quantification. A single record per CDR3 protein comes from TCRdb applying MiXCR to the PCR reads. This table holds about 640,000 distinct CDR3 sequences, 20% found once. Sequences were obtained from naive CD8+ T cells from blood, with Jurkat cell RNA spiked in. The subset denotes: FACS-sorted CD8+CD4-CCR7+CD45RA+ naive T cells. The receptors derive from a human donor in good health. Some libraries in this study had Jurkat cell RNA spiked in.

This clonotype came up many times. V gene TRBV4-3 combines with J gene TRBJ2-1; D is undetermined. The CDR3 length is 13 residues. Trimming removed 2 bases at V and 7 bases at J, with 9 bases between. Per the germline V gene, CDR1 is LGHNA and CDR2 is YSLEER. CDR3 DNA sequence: TGCGCCAGCAGCCAATACACCAGGAATGAGCAGTTCTTC. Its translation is CASSQYTRNEQFF.

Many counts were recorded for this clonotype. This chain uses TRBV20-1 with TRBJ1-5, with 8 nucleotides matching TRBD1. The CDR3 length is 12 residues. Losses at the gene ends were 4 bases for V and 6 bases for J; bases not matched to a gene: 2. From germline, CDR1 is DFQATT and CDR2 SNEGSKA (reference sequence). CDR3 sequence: CSAIQGGQPQHF. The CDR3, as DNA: TGCAGTGCTATACAGGGGGGTCAGCCCCAGCATTTT.

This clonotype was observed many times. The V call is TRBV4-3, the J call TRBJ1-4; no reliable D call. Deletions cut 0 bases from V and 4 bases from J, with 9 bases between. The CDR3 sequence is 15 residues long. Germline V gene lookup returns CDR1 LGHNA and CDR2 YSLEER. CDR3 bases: TGCGCCAGCAGCCAAGATACCCAGTATAATGAAAAACTGTTTTTT. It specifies CASSQDTQYNEKLFF.

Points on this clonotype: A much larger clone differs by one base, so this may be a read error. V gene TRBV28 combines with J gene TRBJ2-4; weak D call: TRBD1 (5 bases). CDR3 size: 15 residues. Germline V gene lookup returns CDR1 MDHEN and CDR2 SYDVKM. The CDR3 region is CASSFRGLAKNIQSF. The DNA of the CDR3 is TGTGCCAGCAGTTTTAGGGGATTAGCCAAAAACATTCAGTCCTTC.

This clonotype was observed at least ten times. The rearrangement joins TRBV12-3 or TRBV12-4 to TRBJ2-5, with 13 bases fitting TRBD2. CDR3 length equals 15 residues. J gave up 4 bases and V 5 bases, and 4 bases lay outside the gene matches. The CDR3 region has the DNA TGTGCCAGCAGTCATGGACTAGCGGGGGCAGAGACCCAGTACTTC. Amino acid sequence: CASSHGLAGAETQYF.

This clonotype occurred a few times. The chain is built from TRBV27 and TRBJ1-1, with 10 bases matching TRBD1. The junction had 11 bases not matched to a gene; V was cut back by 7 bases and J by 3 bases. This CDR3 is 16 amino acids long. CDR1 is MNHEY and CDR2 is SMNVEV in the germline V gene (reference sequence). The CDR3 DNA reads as TGTGCCAGCAAACTCGGGACAGGGGTCGGTCACACTGAAGCTTTCTTT. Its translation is CASKLGTGVGHTEAFF.

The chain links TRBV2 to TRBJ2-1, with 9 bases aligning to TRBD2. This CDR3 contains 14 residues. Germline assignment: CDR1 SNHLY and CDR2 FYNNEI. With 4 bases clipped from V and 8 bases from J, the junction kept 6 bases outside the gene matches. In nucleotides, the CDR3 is TGTGCCAGCAGTGTACTAGCGGGTAGCGATGAGCAGTTCTTC. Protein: CASSVLAGSDEQFF.

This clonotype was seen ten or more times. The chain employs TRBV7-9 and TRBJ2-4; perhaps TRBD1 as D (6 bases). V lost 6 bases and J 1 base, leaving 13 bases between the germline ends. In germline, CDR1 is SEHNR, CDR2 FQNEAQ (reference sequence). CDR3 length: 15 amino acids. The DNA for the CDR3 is TGTGCCAGCAGTTCCTTGGGGGCTGCCAAAAACATTCAGTACTTC. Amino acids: CASSSLGAAKNIQYF.